What follows are 20 T cell receptor beta chains derived from one specimen sequenced in a study of cytomegalovirus exposure and HLA in healthy donors. This table comes from immunoSEQ multiplex PCR, and its TCRdb copy is limited to in-frame clones, with some not included. The sample records approximately 160,000 clones, approximately 88% being singletons. Material for sequencing was PBMCs. The receptors were sampled from a man younger than 40 in good health and CMV-seropositive.

The DNA of the CDR3 is TGTGCCTGGAGTGTAGGGGTCCCGGGAGATGGCTACACCTTC. Protein sequence: CAWSVGVPGDGYTF. V and J are TRBV30 and TRBJ1-2; possible D gene TRBD1, 5 bases. The germline CDR1 and CDR2 sequences are GTSNPN and SVGIG (reference sequence). V was clipped by 0 bases and J by 6 bases, with 14 bases between them. This CDR3 has 14 amino acids.

The V gene is TRBV6-4, the J gene TRBJ1-2; maybe TRBD1 (6 bases). V lost 5 bases, J lost 4 bases, and 14 bases lay in between. Germline V gene lookup returns CDR1 MRHNA and CDR2 SNTAGT. The CDR3 runs 14 residues. The CDR3 DNA follows: TGTGCCAGCAGTCCAGGGGTGGGAAGCTATGGCTACACCTTC. Protein: CASSPGVGSYGYTF.

V gene TRBV7-9 combines with J gene TRBJ2-5; 12 bases are a match to TRBD2. With V trimmed by 5 bases and J by 5 bases, 0 bases remained unmatched. CDR3 length: 13 residues. Germline CDR1 and CDR2: SEHNR and FQNEAQ (reference sequence). CDR3 amino acids: CASSGTSGETQYF. CDR3 bases: TGTGCCAGCAGCGGGACTAGCGGGGAGACCCAGTACTTC.

The chain carries TRBV11-2 and TRBJ2-1, with 7 nucleotides matching TRBD1. The CDR3 contains 14 residues. Per germline, CDR1 SGHAT and CDR2 FQNNGV. J lost 4 bases, V lost 5 bases, and 5 bases had no gene match. Here the CDR3 reads CASSAGTAYNEQFF. CDR3 sequence (DNA): TGTGCCAGCAGCGCCGGGACAGCATACAATGAGCAGTTCTTC. The full variable domain, completed using reference TRBV11-2 and TRBJ2-1, is EAGVAQSPRYKIIEKRQSVAFWCNPISGHATLYWYQQILGQGPKLLIQFQNNGVVDDSQLPKDRFSAERLKGVDSTLKIQPAKLEDSAVYLCASSAGTAYNEQFFGPGTRLTVL.

The rearrangement uses TRBV9 and TRBJ2-7; TRBD1 agrees at 9 bases. Germline V lookup: CDR1 SGDLS, CDR2 YYNGEE. V shed 3 bases, J shed 3 bases, and the junction held 10 bases outside the gene matches. The CDR3 runs to 16 residues. CDR3 nucleotide sequence: TGTGCCAGCAGCGAAAGGGTAGGGGACAGGGTCTACGAGCAGTACTTC. It translates to CASSERVGDRVYEQYF. Full variable domain (rest looked up from reference TRBV9 and TRBJ2-7): DSGVTQTPKHLITATGQRVTLRCSPRSGDLSVYWYQQSLDQGLQFLIQYYNGEERAKGNILERFSAQQFPDLHSELNLSSLELGDSALYFCASSERVGDRVYEQYFGPGTRLTVT.

The genes are TRBV4-3 and TRBJ2-7; tentative D call: TRBD2 (7 bases). The CDR3 totals 15 residues. CDR1 LGHNA and CDR2 YSLEER come from the germline V gene. V gave up 0 bases and J gave up 2 bases, with 11 bases separating them. CDR3 bases: TGCGCCAGCAGCCAAGATCTAGGGGGGGCCTACGAGCAGTACTTC. Its protein product is CASSQDLGGAYEQYF.

The CDR3 is CASSFYSPGTLNLYGYTF. The CDR3 DNA sequence: TGTGCCAGCAGTTTCTACTCTCCCGGGACACTGAACCTCTATGGCTACACCTTC. The chain carries TRBV27 and TRBJ1-2; D may be TRBD1 (6 bases). The germline CDR1 and CDR2 sequences are MNHEY and SMNVEV (reference sequence). V lost 3 bases and J 4 bases, leaving 24 bases between the germline ends. The CDR3 loop spans 18 amino acids.

This chain joins TRBV19 and TRBJ2-7; D might be TRBD2 (6 bases). V lost 7 bases and J 4 bases, leaving 17 bases between the germline ends. The CDR3 totals 14 residues. CDR1 is LNHDA and CDR2 is SQIVND in the germline V gene (reference sequence). The CDR3 region is CASMVSGSAYEQYF. The CDR3 DNA is TGTGCCAGTATGGTGAGCGGGTCCGCTTACGAGCAGTACTTC.

The chain employs TRBV11-2 and TRBJ2-1; 14 bases match TRBD2. CDR3 length: 17 amino acids. Trimming cost V 5 bases and J 1 base; bases outside gene matches: 4. Germline CDR1 reads SGHAT; CDR2 reads FQNNGV. CDR3 sequence: CASSPRTSGGSYNEQFF. CDR3 nucleotides: TGTGCCAGCAGCCCGCGGACTAGCGGGGGGTCCTACAATGAGCAGTTCTTC.

V gene TRBV30 combines with J gene TRBJ1-4; TRBD1 matches 12 bases. The V gene end was trimmed by 2 bases and the J gene end by 1 base; junction bases not matched to a gene: 8. Germline V gene data show CDR1 as GTSNPN and CDR2 as SVGIG (reference sequence). CDR3 size: 18 residues. The CDR3 is CAWSTGTGGQITNEKLFF. CDR3 sequence (DNA): TGTGCCTGGAGTACCGGGACAGGGGGCCAAATAACTAATGAAAAACTGTTTTTT.

The V and J genes are TRBV7-2 and TRBJ1-5; 10 bases map to TRBD1. The V and J ends lost 1 base and 5 bases, in that order; junction bases with no gene match: 2. The CDR3 totals 15 residues. Germline V gene sequence: CDR1 SGHTA, CDR2 FQGNSA. This chain's CDR3 is CASSLVGTGDQPQHF. DNA of the CDR3: TGTGCCAGCAGCTTAGTTGGGACAGGGGATCAGCCCCAGCATTTT.

This rearrangement joins TRBV6-5 to TRBJ1-2, with TRBD1 identical over 7 bases. Trimming cost V 10 bases and J 6 bases; bases outside gene matches: 14. The germline CDR1 and CDR2 sequences are MNHEY and SVGAGI. This CDR3 contains 14 residues. The CDR3 DNA is TGTGCCATCAAAAGGACAGGACAGACAAATGGCTACACCTTC. It codes for CAIKRTGQTNGYTF.

Only a few counts were recorded for this clone. The gene calls are TRBV2 and TRBJ1-5; no reliable D call. The CDR3 consists of 15 residues. CDR1 and CDR2 from the germline V gene are SNHLY and FYNNEI. V dropped 6 bases and J dropped 2 bases, with 14 bases sitting between them. Here the CDR3 reads CASSGRERGNQPQHF. The DNA of the CDR3 is TGTGCCAGCAGCGGGAGGGAAAGGGGCAATCAGCCCCAGCATTTT.

The chain couples TRBV10-3 to TRBJ2-2; 10 bases match TRBD1. The germline gives CDR1 ENHRY, CDR2 SYGVKD. V was clipped by 0 bases and J by 4 bases; unmatched bases: 5. CDR3 length: 17 residues. The CDR3 DNA sequence: TGTGCCATCAGTGAGTCCCGGGACAGGGGTTTCACCGGGGAGCTGTTTTTT. This encodes CAISESRDRGFTGELFF.

The V gene is TRBV7-3, the J gene TRBJ1-1, with D perhaps TRBD1 (6 bases). Germline assignment: CDR1 SGHTA and CDR2 FQGTGA. This CDR3 is built from 16 residues. V lost 2 bases, J lost 0 bases, and 13 bases lay in between. CDR3 residues: CASSLGGPMMNTEAFF. In DNA, the CDR3 is TGTGCCAGCAGCTTAGGGGGCCCAATGATGAACACTGAAGCTTTCTTT.

The chain combines TRBV6-5 with TRBJ2-7; TRBD1 agrees at 9 bases. Per germline, CDR1 MNHEY and CDR2 SVGAGI. The CDR3 consists of 16 residues. J lost 3 bases, V lost 4 bases, and 10 bases had no gene match. DNA of the CDR3: TGTGCCAGCAGTTCGCGTTCGGGACAGGGAATCTACGAGCAGTACTTC. It encodes CASSSRSGQGIYEQYF.

The CDR3 nucleotides are TGTGCCACCAGCAGAGATCTTATAGGACAGCTCAGCACAGATACGCAGTATTTT. Translation gives CATSRDLIGQLSTDTQYF. The rearrangement uses TRBV15 and TRBJ2-3, with D tentatively TRBD1 (6 bases). The V and J ends lost 0 bases and 0 bases respectively, with 16 bases between them. Germline CDR1 is LNHNV and CDR2 is YYDKDF (reference sequence). The CDR3 covers 18 residues.

The chain uses TRBV27 and TRBJ2-1; D is possibly TRBD1 (6 bases). The germline gives CDR1 MNHEY, CDR2 SMNVEV (reference sequence). The CDR3 is made up of 14 amino acids. The germline V and J ends were trimmed by 8 bases and 2 bases, with 13 bases remaining between them. CDR3 in amino acids: CASGRDIAYNEQFF. In nucleotides, the CDR3 is TGTGCCAGCGGCCGGGACATAGCCTACAATGAGCAGTTCTTC.

This clone has a handful of counts. The chain couples TRBV28 to TRBJ2-4; D not certain. This CDR3 has 17 residues. Germline values: CDR1 MDHEN, CDR2 SYDVKM. The germline V and J ends were trimmed by 2 bases and 1 base, with 15 bases remaining between them. The CDR3 region is CASSLMTPSTAKNIQYF. The CDR3 DNA is TGTGCCAGCAGTTTAATGACTCCCTCGACGGCCAAAAACATTCAGTACTTC. Together with reference TRBV28 and TRBJ2-4, the CDR3 gives the full variable domain: DVKVTQSSRYLVKRTGEKVFLECVQDMDHENMFWYRQDPGLGLRLIYFSYDVKMKEKGDIPEGYSVSREKKERFSLILESASTNQTSMYLCASSLMTPSTAKNIQYFGAGTRLSVL.

This sequence joins TRBV6-5 and TRBJ1-2; 8 bases match TRBD1. The length of the CDR3 is 15 residues. Trimming cost V 4 bases and J 1 base; bases outside gene matches: 5. Germline V CDR1 and CDR2: MNHEY, SVGAGI. CDR3 sequence reads: CASSFGQGVNYGYTF. CDR3 sequence (DNA): TGTGCCAGCAGTTTTGGACAGGGTGTTAACTATGGCTACACCTTC.